The text below deals with one T cell receptor (beta chain). Its antigen is currently not known. Base quality data are lacking; no much larger clone is found one base away. The CDR3 covers 17 residues, taking in both the cysteine and the phenylalanine. Here the CDR3 DNA is all that survives: 51 bases in frame from base 1. The V end gives up 5 bases and the J end 8 bases, leaving 10 bases in the junction not matched to a gene. From the germline V gene (reference sequence), CDR1 is SGHNT and CDR2 is YYREEE. For sequencing of the TCRbeta CDR3 region, genomic DNA was extracted from the sorted cells. TCRbeta CDR3 regions were sequenced using the immunoSEQ Assay. TCRdb's version of the immuneACCESS table is confined to in-frame rearrangements and falls short of the full clone set. An unresolved V gene accounts for under half of the shortfall where checked; the remainder is of unknown origin. The sample has roughly 110,000 clones on record, 90% of them singletons. Jointly, the top ten make up approximately 0.48% of the sample.

This sample stems from a study of OX40 agonist ivuxolimab in advanced cancers. Some background on the complete study: Ivuxolimab, which targeted the costimulatory receptor OX40 (CD134), was an agonistic, fully human IgG2 monoclonal antibody. Prior anti-PD-1, anti-PD-L1 or anti-CTLA-4 therapy was permitted, and checkpoint inhibitors had been received by around 39% of dose-escalation patients. The purpose of peripheral TCRbeta sequencing was to test whether ivuxolimab changed TCR sequence diversity and led to clonal T-cell expansion. Intravenous ivuxolimab was administered to patients every 2 weeks at six dose levels: 0.01, 0.1, 0.3, 1.5, 3 and 10 mg/kg. The paper describes the monotherapy dose-escalation part (N ≈ 49 patients) of the phase I trial of ivuxolimab. A male proportion of around 80% and a mean age of approximately 61 years, ranging from roughly 23 to 79, were recorded for the dose-escalation cohort. Partial responses were achieved by three dose-escalation patients, of whom one had hepatocellular carcinoma and two had cutaneous melanoma. Of the roughly 51 dose-escalation patients, hepatocellular carcinoma was present in about 19, melanoma in approximately 15, renal cell carcinoma in 9 and head and neck cancer in 9. On the study overall, not on this receptor specifically: The antigen specificity of the clonally expanded peripheral T cells was not determined. After ivuxolimab, more expanded clones were found on average in CD8+ T cells than in CD4+ T cells. At doses of 0.1 to 3.0 mg/kg, clonal expansion of both CD4+ and CD8+ T cells in blood was seen between baseline and week 6. Low levels of normalized T-cell clonal expansion were also shown by some nonresponding patients. In the 0.1-3.0 mg/kg groups, partial responders had among the lowest normalized peripheral clonal expansion, particularly in CD8+ T cells.

Patients with a history of autoimmune disease or receiving systemic immunosuppression were excluded from the trial. In every dose cohort, peripheral blood was drawn for TCR sequencing at baseline, cycle 4 day 1, and cycle 7 day 1. Samples were obtained from an open-label, multicenter, first-in-human phase I dose-escalation trial of ivuxolimab. Adults with locally advanced or metastatic melanoma, renal cell, hepatocellular, or head and neck squamous cell carcinoma were enrolled in the trial. Before TCR sequencing, CD4+ T cells and CD8+ T cells from peripheral blood were sorted into separate populations.

Rearrangement joined TRBV5-4 to TRBJ2-2, with 15 junctional bases fitting TRBD2. Sequenced here: CD4+ or CD8+ T cells sorted from blood, sampled in a trial of the OX40 agonist ivuxolimab. The clonotype was recovered from an adult with an advanced solid tumor such as melanoma, head and neck, liver or kidney cancer. For the CDR3, the sequence is CASSSGTSGGHIGELFF. The nucleotide sequence is given as TGTGCCAGCAGTTCCGGGACTAGCGGGGGGCACATAGGGGAGCTGTTTTTT.